This paragraph covers one T cell receptor (beta chain) sequence. Its cognate antigen is unknown. These data originate in a study of CD8 T cells in ankylosing spondylitis. Study results and caveats: A TCR beta motif of 7 to 9 highly homologous variants seemed to mark ankylosing spondylitis blood. Reports say disease-linked clones showed up significantly more in matched ankylosing spondylitis synovial fluid.

It was by quantitative 5'-RACE with molecular barcodes that TCR beta libraries were made. TCRdb analysed the 5' RACE reads with MiXCR anew, one entry per CDR3 protein. In the table there are under 450,000 distinct CDR3 sequences, roughly 22% of which are singletons. Germline V gene sequence: CDR1 DFQATT, CDR2 SNEGSKA (reference sequence). This CDR3 region has 14 residues. The V segment lost 3 bases and the J segment 4 bases; nucleotides outside the gene matches: 9. This TCR was recovered from a male donor with ankylosing spondylitis or in good health (not recorded which). The chain uses TRBV20-1 and TRBJ2-7, with 7 bases matching TRBD1. Sequencing was done on a sample of blood, either unsorted or a sorted T cell fraction (not recorded which). The CDR3 DNA follows: TGCAGTGCTAGGAGTCAGGGGGTCGTGTACGAGCAGTACTTC. The encoded protein is CSARSQGVVYEQYF.